These 28 T cell receptor beta chains were all obtained from the same sample, sequenced in a study of blood T cell repertoires in COVID-19. Assay used: immunoSEQ multiplex PCR; TCRdb lists only in-frame clones, some missing. Of approximately 240,000 clones detected, around 82% appear once; the ten largest clones hold 3% to 3.5%. Specimen: peripheral blood. These receptors were collected from a woman aged 30 to 39 who had recovered from COVID-19.

This chain connects TRBV25-1 to TRBJ2-7; the D gene is possibly TRBD2 (6 bases). V lost 6 bases to trimming and J lost 4 bases, with 28 bases between them. Germline CDR1 reads MGHDK; CDR2 reads SYGVNS. The CDR3 has 18 amino acids. The DNA for the CDR3 is TGTGCCAGCAGCGAAACAAAAGACCCGGGACTCCTACCTTACGAGCAGTACTTC. This translates into CASSETKDPGLLPYEQYF.

This chain joins TRBV19 and TRBJ2-2; D is possibly TRBD2 (5 bases). This CDR3 has 16 residues. Between the trimmed V and J ends, which lost 6 bases and 5 bases, there was a span of 19 bases. The germline gives CDR1 LNHDA, CDR2 SQIVND (reference sequence). The chain's CDR3 is CASRIVFGVGTGELFF. The CDR3, as DNA: TGTGCCAGTAGAATCGTGTTCGGGGTTGGGACCGGGGAGCTGTTTTTT. The entire variable domain, with the rest obtained from reference TRBV19 and TRBJ2-2, is as follows: DGGITQSPKYLFRKEGQNVTLSCEQNLNHDAMYWYRQDPGQGLRLIYYSQIVNDFQKGDIAEGYSVSREKKESFPLTVTSAQKNPTAFYLCASRIVFGVGTGELFFGEGSRLTVL.

The chain has TRBV27 and TRBJ2-7, with 7 bases fitting TRBD1. The V and J ends lost 2 bases and 6 bases, in that order; junction bases with no gene match: 4. CDR3 length: 13 amino acids. The germline gives CDR1 MNHEY, CDR2 SMNVEV (reference sequence). DNA of the CDR3: TGTGCCAGCAGTTTAACAGGGGTGGGCGAGCAGTACTTC. Protein sequence: CASSLTGVGEQYF.

The rearrangement uses TRBV30 and TRBJ1-1; D might be TRBD1 (5 bases). The CDR3 runs to 15 residues. The V end lost 0 bases, the J end lost 1 base, and 12 bases lay between the germline ends. Germline V gene sequence: CDR1 GTSNPN, CDR2 SVGIG (reference sequence). Here the CDR3 reads CAWSVQGTGNTEAFF. CDR3 coding DNA: TGTGCCTGGAGTGTACAAGGAACAGGGAACACTGAAGCTTTCTTT.

The chain is built from TRBV4-2 and TRBJ2-3; 8 nucleotides line up with TRBD2. The germline V gene encodes CDR1 LGHNA and CDR2 YNFKEQ. Losses at the gene ends were 0 bases for V and 2 bases for J; bases not matched to a gene: 10. This CDR3 has 18 residues. CDR3 nucleotides: TGTGCCAGCAGCCAAGAGGGCGGCCGGGAGGGCCTCACAGATACGCAGTATTTT. Protein product: CASSQEGGREGLTDTQYF.

The rearrangement uses TRBV6-5 and TRBJ2-4, with D maybe TRBD2 (6 bases). CDR1 and CDR2 (germline): MNHEY, SVGAGI. The CDR3 spans 14 residues. Trimming took 6 bases from V and 2 from J, leaving 11 bases between them. The CDR3 loop reads CASSMGLTKNIQYF. The CDR3 DNA sequence: TGTGCCAGCAGCATGGGACTTACCAAAAACATTCAGTACTTC.

The chain uses TRBV18 and TRBJ2-7; 9 nucleotides agree with TRBD1. The CDR3 is 16 amino acids. Germline V gene sequence: CDR1 KGHSH, CDR2 LQKENI. The junction had 6 bases not matched to a gene; V was cut back by 0 bases and J by 3 bases. This CDR3 reads CASSPPGQGSIYEQYF. CDR3 coding DNA: TGTGCCAGCTCACCACCAGGACAGGGGAGTATCTACGAGCAGTACTTC.

J is TRBJ2-7 and V is TRBV28, with 11 bases identical to TRBD2. The CDR3 extends over 14 amino acids. Germline CDR1 reads MDHEN; CDR2 reads SYDVKM. J was trimmed by 9 bases and V by 5 bases; bases with no gene match: 9. The CDR3: CASSPGLAGLGQYF. DNA of the CDR3: TGTGCCAGCAGTCCAGGACTAGCGGGCCTTGGGCAGTACTTC.

This chain connects TRBV12-3 or TRBV12-4 to TRBJ2-5, with TRBD1 matching over 7 bases. The CDR3 loop spans 13 amino acids. Unmatched junction bases numbered 8, after V lost 6 bases and J lost 7 bases. CDR3 residues: CASRLTGSGTQYF. DNA for the CDR3: TGTGCCAGCAGACTGACAGGGTCGGGGACCCAGTACTTC.

The V and J genes are TRBV3-1 (or the pseudogene TRBV3-2) and TRBJ1-2; no reliable D call. This CDR3 has 13 residues. CDR1 is LGHDT, CDR2 YNNKEL, per germline (reference sequence). The germline V and J ends were trimmed by 3 bases and 5 bases, with 10 bases remaining between them. The CDR3 sequence is CASSQPGGYGYTF. CDR3 sequence (DNA): TGTGCCAGCAGCCAGCCAGGCGGGTATGGCTACACCTTC.

The chain is built from TRBV6-5 and TRBJ2-2; D is perhaps TRBD1 (6 bases). V lost 2 bases, J lost 9 bases, and 10 bases lay in between. Germline CDR1 reads MNHEY; CDR2 reads SVGAGI. The CDR3 has 13 residues. Here the CDR3 DNA reads TGTGCCAGCAGTTACGGCAGGGGCCGGGAGCTGTTTTTT. Its translation: CASSYGRGRELFF.

The chain joins TRBV19 to TRBJ2-2; the D gene is possibly TRBD1 (6 bases). The CDR3 consists of 16 residues. With 2 bases removed from V and 5 bases from J, the gap between germline ends came to 15 bases. Germline lookup yields CDR1 LNHDA and CDR2 SQIVND (reference sequence). The CDR3 loop reads CASSIFAGAGTGELFF. Written as DNA, the CDR3 is TGTGCCAGTAGTATATTCGCAGGGGCAGGGACCGGGGAGCTGTTTTTT.

Here the CDR3 reads CASSIGRQGLDGYTF. The CDR3 DNA sequence: TGTGCCAGTAGTATTGGGAGACAGGGCTTGGATGGCTACACCTTC. The chain carries TRBV19 and TRBJ1-2, with TRBD1 matching over 7 bases. Germline V gene sequence: CDR1 LNHDA, CDR2 SQIVND (reference sequence). This CDR3 is 15 amino acids long. Trimming cost V 3 bases and J 6 bases; bases outside gene matches: 10.

The gene calls are TRBV27 and TRBJ2-2; TRBD1 aligns across 10 bases. CDR3 length: 16 amino acids. V gave up 5 bases and J gave up 3 bases; unmatched junction bases: 6. The V gene's germline CDR1 is MNHEY and CDR2 SMNVEV (reference sequence). The CDR3 DNA sequence: TGTGCCAGCAGTCCCTCGGACAGGGGGGACACCGGGGAGCTGTTTTTT. Its translation is CASSPSDRGDTGELFF.

This sequence joins TRBV7-9 and TRBJ2-6, with 7 nucleotides matching TRBD2. After removal of 7 bases from V and 2 bases from J, the junction contained 5 bases not matched to a gene. CDR3 length equals 15 residues. Per germline, CDR1 SEHNR and CDR2 FQNEAQ (reference sequence). The chain's CDR3 is CASTRTRAGANVLTF. The CDR3 nucleotides are TGTGCCAGCACTCGGACTAGGGCTGGGGCCAACGTCCTGACTTTC.

For the CDR3, the DNA is TGTGCCAGCTCCCCGCGGGAAAGTGCCTACGAGCAGTACTTC. Its protein product is CASSPRESAYEQYF. The chain has TRBV18 and TRBJ2-7; D perhaps matches TRBD2 (6 bases). Germline lookup yields CDR1 KGHSH and CDR2 LQKENI. This CDR3 has 14 amino acids. Trimming took off 6 bases at V and 2 bases at J, with 14 bases between the two ends.

CDR3 in amino acids: CASSPPLRRGCSPLHF. DNA for the CDR3: TGTGCCAGCAGCCCTCCATTGAGAAGGGGGTGTTCACCCCTCCACTTT. This chain uses TRBV21-1 with TRBJ1-6; no DNA check was done on the table's D call, TRBD1. TRBV21-1 is an annotated pseudogene. The CDR3 is made up of 16 amino acids.

This clone was counted once. This chain joins TRBV6-5 and TRBJ2-7; D may be TRBD1 (5 bases). V was clipped by 2 bases and J by 0 bases, with 8 bases between them. The CDR3 has 14 amino acids. Germline CDR1 reads MNHEY; CDR2 reads SVGAGI. The CDR3 DNA sequence: TGTGCCAGCAGTTACCTGACAGACTCCTACGAGCAGTACTTC. Its protein product is CASSYLTDSYEQYF.

The rearrangement joins TRBV7-6 to TRBJ1-1; D is ambiguous. This CDR3 comprises 16 residues. V was trimmed by 4 bases and J by 4 bases, leaving 19 bases between them. Germline CDR1 is SGHVS and CDR2 is FNYEAQ. The CDR3 nucleotides read TGTGCCAGCAGCTCTCCTAGGCTTTCTTCGGGCACTGAAGCTTTCTTT. Translating gives CASSSPRLSSGTEAFF.

The CDR3 loop reads CASSSLGRGLAGTYEQYF. In DNA, the CDR3 is TGTGCCAGCAGCTCCCTAGGAAGGGGGCTAGCGGGAACCTACGAGCAGTACTTC. The rearrangement links TRBV11-2 to TRBJ2-7; 9 nucleotides match TRBD2. Germline CDR1 and CDR2: SGHAT and FQNNGV. V lost 4 bases to trimming and J lost 2 bases; unmatched junction nucleotides: 15. The length of the CDR3 is 18 residues.

The rearrangement joins TRBV6-5 to TRBJ1-5, with 10 positions matching TRBD1. The CDR3 runs 15 residues. After removal of 7 bases from V and 4 bases from J, the junction contained 7 bases not matched to a gene. The V gene's germline CDR1 is MNHEY and CDR2 SVGAGI. The CDR3 sequence: CASNTPGQGNQPQHF. DNA for the CDR3: TGTGCCAGCAACACACCGGGACAGGGGAATCAGCCCCAGCATTTT.

The gene calls are TRBV12-3 or TRBV12-4 and TRBJ2-2; no firm D call. CDR3 length: 13 amino acids. The germline V and J ends were trimmed by 5 bases and 4 bases, with 8 bases remaining between them. The CDR3 DNA sequence: TGTGCCAGCAGTCTTACTGCCACCGGGGAGCTGTTTTTT. It translates to CASSLTATGELFF.

This rearrangement joins TRBV5-4 to TRBJ2-1; 11 bases line up with TRBD2. Trimming removed 4 bases from V and 5 bases from J; junction bases left unmatched: 11. The length of the CDR3 is 17 residues. The V gene's germline CDR1 is SGHNT and CDR2 YYREEE (reference sequence). The CDR3 is CASSRHKLAGADNEQFF. In nucleotides, the CDR3 is TGTGCCAGCAGCCGTCACAAACTAGCGGGAGCGGACAATGAGCAGTTCTTC.

The rearrangement uses TRBV3-1 (or the pseudogene TRBV3-2) and TRBJ2-2, with 15 bases matching TRBD2. This CDR3 contains 19 residues. The ends lost 4 bases at V and 3 bases at J; junction bases unmatched: 9. Germline V gives CDR1 LGHDT, CDR2 YNNKEL (reference sequence). This CDR3 is CASSPPWGLAGGYTGELFF. The CDR3 DNA follows: TGTGCCAGCAGCCCCCCGTGGGGACTAGCGGGAGGATACACCGGGGAGCTGTTTTTT.

This chain links TRBV4-2 with TRBJ2-7, with 9 bases lining up with TRBD2. This CDR3 is built from 15 residues. J lost 7 bases, V lost 2 bases, and 9 bases had no gene match. The germline gives CDR1 LGHNA, CDR2 YNFKEQ. The CDR3 here is CASSQMREGLREQYF. CDR3 bases: TGTGCCAGCAGCCAAATGCGGGAGGGCCTTCGGGAGCAGTACTTC.

This clone was recorded many times. The chain has TRBV27 and TRBJ2-1; D is ambiguous. This CDR3 has 14 amino acids. The germline V and J ends were trimmed by 2 bases and 2 bases, with 7 bases remaining between them. Germline V lookup: CDR1 MNHEY, CDR2 SMNVEV (reference sequence). CDR3 nucleotides: TGTGCCAGCAGTTTAGGGCTCACCTACAATGAGCAGTTCTTC. Its protein product is CASSLGLTYNEQFF.

The chain has TRBV12-3 or TRBV12-4 and TRBJ2-5; no clear D gene. Deletions cut 5 bases from V and 3 bases from J, with 10 bases between. CDR3 length equals 13 residues. CDR3 region: CASSPVREETQYF. For the CDR3, the DNA is TGTGCCAGCAGTCCGGTACGGGAAGAGACCCAGTACTTC.

This chain uses TRBV5-1 with TRBJ2-1; 7 positions agree with TRBD2. The ends lost 0 bases at V and 10 bases at J; junction bases unmatched: 7. Germline V gives CDR1 SGHRS, CDR2 YFSETQ. The CDR3 is 14 amino acids. Written as DNA, the CDR3 is TGCGCCAGCAGCTTGGCGTCCCTAGCGGAGGAGCAGTTCTTC. It is translated as CASSLASLAEEQFF.